Given below is one TCR beta chain in context. These data belong to a study of shared clonotypes between healthy human individuals. On the study more broadly: Researchers drew samples from two women and a few men aged 18 to 49.

The V gene lost 3 bases and the J gene lost 8 bases, with 13 bases spanning the gap. This CDR3 is built from 13 residues. TCRdb's copy holds only in-frame clones and misses some; the assay was immunoSEQ multiplex PCR. This table holds about 1 million clones, 65% to 80% found once. This chain joins TRBV23-1 and TRBJ1-2; tentative D call: TRBD1 (5 bases). TRBV23-1 carries the ORF label, with uncertain function. The sequenced material came from memory CD4+ T cells sorted from blood. Subset meaning: CD45RA-negative fraction. This clonotype originated in a man aged 18 to 29 in good health. The CDR3 nucleotides are TGCGCCAGCAGTCAGGGACGGGGAGTGGGCTACACCTTC. Amino acids: CASSQGRGVGYTF.